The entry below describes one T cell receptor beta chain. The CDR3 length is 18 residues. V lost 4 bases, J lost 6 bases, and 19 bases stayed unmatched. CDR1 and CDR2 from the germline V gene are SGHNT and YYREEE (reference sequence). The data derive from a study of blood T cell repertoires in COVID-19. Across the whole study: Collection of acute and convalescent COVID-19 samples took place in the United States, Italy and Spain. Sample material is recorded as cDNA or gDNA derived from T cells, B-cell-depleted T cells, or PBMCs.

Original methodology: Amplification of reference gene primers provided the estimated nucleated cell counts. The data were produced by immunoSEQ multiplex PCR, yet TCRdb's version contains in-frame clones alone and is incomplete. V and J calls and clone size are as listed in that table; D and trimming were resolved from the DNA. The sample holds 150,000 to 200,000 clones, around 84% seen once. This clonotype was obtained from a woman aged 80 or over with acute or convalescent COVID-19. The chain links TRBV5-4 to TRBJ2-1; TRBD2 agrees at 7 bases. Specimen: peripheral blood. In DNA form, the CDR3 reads TGTGCCAGCAGCACGTTACTAGCGAGGTCCACTACGGGCAATGAGCAGTTCTTC. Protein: CASSTLLARSTTGNEQFF.